The 20 T cell receptor beta chains presented below share a single source sample, sequenced in a study of T cells in Graves' hyperthyroidism and ophthalmopathy (dated by TCRdb to the late 2010s). The receptor library was made with multiplex PCR. TCRdb lists the instrument as Illumina HiSeq 2000. The TCR beta CDR3 regions were amplified from the RNA transcripts. A first-round RT-PCR of the TCR CDR3 used the HTBI primer set with the Qiagen OneStep RT-PCR kit. TCRdb reprocessing: public reads trimmed at Q25 with fastp, clones called with MiXCR, in-frame beta chains kept. All rows with the same CDR3 protein become a single entry with the most common DNA and genes. The sample table holds hundreds of thousands of distinct CDR3 sequences, of which roughly 22% were seen once. Around 62% of the sample goes to the ten largest clones. Material: blood. Source of these receptors: a young man with Graves' ophthalmopathy.

The chain carries TRBV18 and TRBJ2-1, with a weak D call TRBD2 (5 bases). The CDR3 has 13 amino acids. Germline CDR1 is KGHSH and CDR2 is LQKENI. Trimming removed 0 bases from V and 12 bases from J, with 12 bases in between. The CDR3 here is CASSPPSARGQFF. CDR3 nucleotide sequence: TGTGCCAGCTCACCACCTAGCGCTCGTGGGCAGTTCTTC.

The J gene is TRBJ1-2, the V gene TRBV7-8; D perhaps matches TRBD1 (5 bases). Germline-derived CDR1 and CDR2 are SGHVS and FQNEAQ. The CDR3 loop spans 14 amino acids. V shed 4 bases and J shed 5 bases, with 14 bases lying between them. DNA of the CDR3: TGTGCCAGCAGCTCCTCCGGGACGGGGTATGGCTACACCTTC. Translating gives CASSSSGTGYGYTF.

The sample holds many counts of this clonotype. Possible read error: a much larger clone is one base away. This sequence joins TRBV11-2 and TRBJ2-4, with D unresolved. The length of the CDR3 is 15 residues. Germline V gene lookup returns CDR1 SGHAT and CDR2 FQNNGV. V dropped 5 bases and J dropped 1 base, with 12 bases sitting between them. The CDR3: CASSPPGSAKNIQYF. In DNA, the CDR3 is TGTGCCAGCAGCCCCCCGGGCAGCGCCAAAAACATTCAGTACTTC. The entire variable domain, with the rest obtained from reference TRBV11-2 and TRBJ2-4, is as follows: EAGVAQSPRYKIIEKRQSVAFWCNPISGHATLYWYQQILGQGPKLLIQFQNNGVVDDSQLPKDRFSAERLKGVDSTLKIQPAKLEDSAVYLCASSPPGSAKNIQYFGAGTRLSVL.

The chain has TRBV20-1 and TRBJ2-3, with D possibly being TRBD1 (6 bases). V lost 2 bases, J lost 3 bases, and 12 bases lay in between. The CDR3 totals 14 residues. Germline assignment: CDR1 DFQATT and CDR2 SNEGSKA (reference sequence). In nucleotides, the CDR3 is TGCAGTGCTAGATTCAGGGGCAGGACAGATACGCAGTATTTT. It codes for CSARFRGRTDTQYF.

This clonotype occurred many times. The chain recombines TRBV27 with TRBJ1-6; D call uncertain. V lost 2 bases and J lost 7, with 6 bases in between. This CDR3 has 13 residues. CDR1 is MNHEY and CDR2 is SMNVEV in the germline V gene (reference sequence). CDR3 sequence reads: CASSLQLNSPLHF. The CDR3 coding sequence is TGTGCCAGCAGTTTACAATTAAATTCACCCCTCCACTTT.

This clonotype has more than one count but fewer than ten. The chain has TRBV12-3 or TRBV12-4 and TRBJ2-3, with 9 bases that match TRBD1. V shed 6 bases, J shed 5 bases, and the junction held 9 bases outside the gene matches. The CDR3 runs 15 residues. CDR3 protein: CASRGQGSIGDTQYF. The CDR3 nucleotides are TGTGCCAGCAGGGGACAGGGTAGCATAGGAGATACGCAGTATTTT.

The CDR3 DNA is TGTGCCAGCAGCTCGCACCCAGGCAATAATTCACCCCTCCACTTT. This gives the protein CASSSHPGNNSPLHF. The V and J genes are TRBV11-2 and TRBJ1-6; no reliable D call. The CDR3 runs to 15 residues. CDR1 and CDR2 (germline): SGHAT, FQNNGV. V lost 4 bases and J 5 bases, leaving 12 bases between the germline ends.

This clonotype was detected many times. For the CDR3, the DNA is TGTGCCACCAGTGATTCTTGGACAGGGGACACAGATACGCAGTATTTT. This codes for CATSDSWTGDTDTQYF. V and J are TRBV24-1 and TRBJ2-3; 9 positions match TRBD1. CDR3 length equals 16 residues. J gave up 2 bases and V 2 bases, and 4 bases lay outside the gene matches. In germline, CDR1 is KGHDR, CDR2 SFDVKD.

This clonotype was recorded a few times. The chain recombines TRBV6-1 with TRBJ1-5, with TRBD1 matching over 7 bases. The V segment lost 0 bases and the J segment 2 bases; nucleotides outside the gene matches: 1. CDR3 size: 15 residues. CDR1 and CDR2 from the germline V gene are MNHNS and SASEGT. CDR3 nucleotide sequence: TGTGCCAGCAGTGAAGCGGGGACAGGCAATCAGCCCCAGCATTTT. Its protein product is CASSEAGTGNQPQHF.

The rearrangement links TRBV20-1 to TRBJ2-5; D ambiguous. The V and J ends lost 6 bases and 5 bases respectively, with 19 bases between them. The CDR3 has 14 amino acids. CDR1 and CDR2 from the germline V gene are DFQATT and SNEGSKA (reference sequence). In DNA, the CDR3 is TGCAGTGCCAAATTACTAAAGGGCGTGGAGACCCAGTACTTC. It yields the protein CSAKLLKGVETQYF.

The chain has TRBV6-2 or TRBV6-3 and TRBJ2-1; D possibly uses TRBD1 or TRBD2 (5 bases each). Trimming shortened V by 6 bases and J by 0 bases, and 15 bases separated the two germline ends. Germline V gene sequence: CDR1 MNHEY, CDR2 SVGEGT. The CDR3 length is 16 residues. This chain's CDR3 is CASSPPGTSSYNEQFF. The CDR3 DNA reads TGTGCCAGCAGCCCTCCTGGGACGAGCTCCTACAATGAGCAGTTCTTC.

The sample holds a few counts of this clonotype. The J gene is TRBJ2-1, the V gene TRBV28; no firm D call. Trimming cost V 1 base and J 9 bases, with 4 bases left between them. The CDR3 is 11 residues long. The germline gives CDR1 MDHEN, CDR2 SYDVKM. CDR3 amino acids: CASSLFSEQFF. The DNA for the CDR3 is TGTGCCAGCAGTTTATTTTCTGAGCAGTTCTTC. Full variable domain (rest looked up from reference TRBV28 and TRBJ2-1): DVKVTQSSRYLVKRTGEKVFLECVQDMDHENMFWYRQDPGLGLRLIYFSYDVKMKEKGDIPEGYSVSREKKERFSLILESASTNQTSMYLCASSLFSEQFFGPGTRLTVL.

The chain carries TRBV9 and TRBJ2-1; 8 nucleotides match TRBD1. This CDR3 spans 14 amino acids. The germline CDR1 and CDR2 sequences are SGDLS and YYNGEE. J gave up 3 bases and V 7 bases, and 6 bases lay outside the gene matches. Written as DNA, the CDR3 is TGTGCCAGCCGCGGGACAGGTGACTACAATGAGCAGTTCTTC. Translating gives CASRGTGDYNEQFF.

This clonotype was counted ten times or more. This rearrangement joins TRBV15 to TRBJ2-7; no firm D call. The length of the CDR3 is 14 residues. CDR1 LNHNV and CDR2 YYDKDF come from the germline V gene (reference sequence). With 0 bases removed from V and 2 bases from J, the gap between germline ends came to 8 bases. The CDR3 is CATSRDDTAYEQYF. In nucleotides, the CDR3 is TGTGCCACCAGCAGAGACGACACCGCCTACGAGCAGTACTTC.

The chain recombines TRBV28 with TRBJ2-1, with 7 nucleotides matching TRBD1. This CDR3 spans 13 amino acids. Germline V gene data show CDR1 as MDHEN and CDR2 as SYDVKM. J was trimmed by 8 bases and V by 8 bases; bases with no gene match: 9. The DNA of the CDR3 is TGTGCCAGCGGGTGGGCAGGGGGATATGAGCAGTTCTTC. Amino acid sequence: CASGWAGGYEQFF.

This clonotype appeared many times. The V and J genes are TRBV30 and TRBJ2-7; tentatively, D is TRBD1 (6 bases). The length of the CDR3 is 12 residues. The germline V gene has CDR1 GTSNPN and CDR2 SVGIG (reference sequence). Trimming stripped 3 bases from V and 6 bases from J, with 12 bases between. CDR3 region: CAWRPTGIEQYF. The DNA for the CDR3 is TGTGCCTGGAGGCCCACAGGGATCGAGCAGTACTTC. Complete variable domain (other parts from reference TRBV30 and TRBJ2-7): SQTIHQWPATLVQPVGSPLSLECTVEGTSNPNLYWYRQAAGRGLQLLFYSVGIGQISSEVPQNLSASRPQDRQFILSSKKLLLSDSGFYLCAWRPTGIEQYFGPGTRLTVT.

This clonotype was observed many times. This rearrangement joins TRBV3-1 to TRBJ2-3; 8 bases agree with TRBD1. V shed 0 bases, J shed 9 bases, and the junction held 5 bases outside the gene matches. Germline V gene data show CDR1 as LGHDT and CDR2 as YNNKEL (reference sequence). The CDR3 covers 14 residues. CDR3 sequence (DNA): TGTGCCAGCAGCCAAGATACAGGGGGTTGGACGCAGTATTTT. This gives the protein CASSQDTGGWTQYF.

The sample holds many counts of this clonotype. The chain employs TRBV5-1 and TRBJ1-6; TRBD1 matches 8 bases. Germline-derived CDR1 and CDR2 are SGHRS and YFSETQ. CDR3 length: 15 amino acids. V trimming: 0 bases; J trimming: 10 bases; junction bases outside the gene matches: 6. For the CDR3, the DNA is TGCGCCAGCAGCTTGGACGGACAGGGAAGGTCACCCCTCCACTTT. Its protein is CASSLDGQGRSPLHF.

The CDR3 coding sequence is TGTGCCAGCAGCCAAGGGACAGATATAGCCAAAAACATTCAGTACTTC. Amino acids: CASSQGTDIAKNIQYF. The chain recombines TRBV3-1 with TRBJ2-4; possible D gene TRBD1, 6 bases. The CDR3 is 16 residues long. Trimming took off 1 base at V and 0 bases at J, with 10 bases between the two ends. CDR1 and CDR2 (germline): LGHDT, YNNKEL (reference sequence).

The table lists this clonotype with many counts. CDR3 sequence (DNA): TGTGCCAGCAGCACCTCCGGGACTAGCGGGAGCACAGATACGCAGTATTTT. As protein: CASSTSGTSGSTDTQYF. This chain connects TRBV11-3 to TRBJ2-3; 12 bases map to TRBD2. This CDR3 has 17 residues. Germline-derived CDR1 and CDR2 are SGHNT and YENEEA. Trimming removed 5 bases from V and 0 bases from J; junction bases left unmatched: 6.